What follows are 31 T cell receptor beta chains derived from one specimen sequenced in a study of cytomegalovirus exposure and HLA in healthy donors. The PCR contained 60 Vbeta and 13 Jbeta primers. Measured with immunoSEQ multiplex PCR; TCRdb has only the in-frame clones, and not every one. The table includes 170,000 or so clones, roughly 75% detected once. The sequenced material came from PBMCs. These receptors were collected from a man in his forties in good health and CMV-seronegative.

The CDR3, as DNA: TGTGCCATCAGTGACCGACAGGGCCCTAACTATGGCTACACCTTC. Its protein is CAISDRQGPNYGYTF. V and J are TRBV10-3 and TRBJ1-2; TRBD1 aligns across 7 bases. The CDR3 has 15 residues. The V gene end was trimmed by 3 bases and the J gene end by 0 bases; junction bases not matched to a gene: 4. Per germline, CDR1 ENHRY and CDR2 SYGVKD.

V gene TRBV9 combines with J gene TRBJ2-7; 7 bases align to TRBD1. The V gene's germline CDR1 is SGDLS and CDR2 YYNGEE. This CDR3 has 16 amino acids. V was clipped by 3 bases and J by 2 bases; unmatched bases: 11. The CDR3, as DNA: TGTGCCAGCAGCGACTACCCCACAGGGGACACCTACGAGCAGTACTTC. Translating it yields CASSDYPTGDTYEQYF.

This CDR3 is CASSPGGTGNYGYTF. Here the CDR3 DNA reads TGTGCCAGCAGCCCTGGCGGGACGGGGAACTATGGCTACACCTTC. V usage is TRBV5-4 and J usage is TRBJ1-2, with a weak D call TRBD1 (5 bases). The V end lost 4 bases, the J end lost 2 bases, and 15 bases lay between the germline ends. The CDR3 has 15 amino acids. The germline CDR1 and CDR2 sequences are SGHNT and YYREEE (reference sequence).

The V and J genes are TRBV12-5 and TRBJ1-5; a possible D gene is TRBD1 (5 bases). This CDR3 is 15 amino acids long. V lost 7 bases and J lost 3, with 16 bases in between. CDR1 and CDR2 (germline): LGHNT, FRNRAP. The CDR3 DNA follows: TGTGCTAGTGCCTCCGGGCAGGGCCTCAATCAGCCCCAGCATTTT. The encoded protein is CASASGQGLNQPQHF.

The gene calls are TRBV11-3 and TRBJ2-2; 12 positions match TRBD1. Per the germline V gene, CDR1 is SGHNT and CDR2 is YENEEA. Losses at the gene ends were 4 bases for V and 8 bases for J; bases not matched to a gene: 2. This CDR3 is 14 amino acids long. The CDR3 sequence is CASSWDRGQGELFF. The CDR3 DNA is TGTGCCAGCAGCTGGGACAGGGGGCAGGGGGAGCTGTTTTTT.

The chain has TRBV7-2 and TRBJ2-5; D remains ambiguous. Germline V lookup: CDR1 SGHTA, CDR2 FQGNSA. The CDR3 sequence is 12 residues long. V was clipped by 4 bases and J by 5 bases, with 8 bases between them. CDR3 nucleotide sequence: TGTGCCAGCAGCTCTCCAGCGGAGACCCAGTACTTC. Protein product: CASSSPAETQYF.

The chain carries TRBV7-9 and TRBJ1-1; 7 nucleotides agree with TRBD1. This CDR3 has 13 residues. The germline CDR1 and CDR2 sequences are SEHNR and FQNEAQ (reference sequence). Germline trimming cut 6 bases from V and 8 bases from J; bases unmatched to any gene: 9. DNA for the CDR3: TGTGCCAGCAGTCCTCCGGGACAGATCGAAGCTTTCTTT. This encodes CASSPPGQIEAFF.

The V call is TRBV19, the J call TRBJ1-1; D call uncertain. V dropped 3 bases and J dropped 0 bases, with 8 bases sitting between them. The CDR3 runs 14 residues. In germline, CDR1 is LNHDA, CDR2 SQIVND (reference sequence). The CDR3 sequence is CASSITTVNTEAFF. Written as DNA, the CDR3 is TGTGCCAGTAGTATCACAACCGTGAACACTGAAGCTTTCTTT.

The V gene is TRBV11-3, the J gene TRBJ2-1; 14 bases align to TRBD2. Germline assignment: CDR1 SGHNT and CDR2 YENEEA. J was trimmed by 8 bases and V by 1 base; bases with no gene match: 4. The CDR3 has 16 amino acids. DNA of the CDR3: TGTGCCAGCAGCTTAGGGGGACTAGCGGGAGACCATGAGCAGTTCTTC. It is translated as CASSLGGLAGDHEQFF.

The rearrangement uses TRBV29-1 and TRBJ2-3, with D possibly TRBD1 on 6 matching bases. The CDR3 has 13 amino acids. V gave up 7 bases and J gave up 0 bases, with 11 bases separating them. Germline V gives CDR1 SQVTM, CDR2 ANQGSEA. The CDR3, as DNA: TGCAGCGCGAGGACAGCTAGCACAGATACGCAGTATTTT. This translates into CSARTASTDTQYF.

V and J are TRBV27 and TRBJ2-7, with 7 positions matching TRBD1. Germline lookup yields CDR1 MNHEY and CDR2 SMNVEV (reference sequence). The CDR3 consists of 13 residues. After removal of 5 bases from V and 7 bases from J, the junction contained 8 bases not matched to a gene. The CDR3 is CASSKTGSGEQYF. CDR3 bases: TGTGCCAGCAGTAAGACAGGGTCGGGAGAGCAGTACTTC.

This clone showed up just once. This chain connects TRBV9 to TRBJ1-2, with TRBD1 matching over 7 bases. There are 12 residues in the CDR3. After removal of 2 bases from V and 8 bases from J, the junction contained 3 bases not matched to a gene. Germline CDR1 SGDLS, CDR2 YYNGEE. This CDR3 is CASSVTGVGYTF. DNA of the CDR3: TGTGCCAGCAGCGTCACAGGGGTCGGCTACACCTTC.

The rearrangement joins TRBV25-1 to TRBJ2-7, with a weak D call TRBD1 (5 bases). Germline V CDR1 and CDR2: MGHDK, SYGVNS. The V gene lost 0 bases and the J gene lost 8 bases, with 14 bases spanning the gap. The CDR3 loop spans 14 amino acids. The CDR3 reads CASSEYQGRVKQYF. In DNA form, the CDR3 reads TGTGCCAGCAGTGAATATCAAGGCAGGGTAAAGCAGTACTTC.

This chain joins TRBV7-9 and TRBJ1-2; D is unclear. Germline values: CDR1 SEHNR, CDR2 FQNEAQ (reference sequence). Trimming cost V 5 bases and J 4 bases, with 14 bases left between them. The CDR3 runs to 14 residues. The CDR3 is CASSAAPPVYGYTF. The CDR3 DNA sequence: TGTGCCAGCAGCGCCGCCCCACCAGTCTATGGCTACACCTTC.

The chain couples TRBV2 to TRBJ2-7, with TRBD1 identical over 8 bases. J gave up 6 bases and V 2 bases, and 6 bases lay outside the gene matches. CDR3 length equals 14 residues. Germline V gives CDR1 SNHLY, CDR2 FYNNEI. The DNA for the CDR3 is TGTGCCAGCAGTGAAATCCACAGGGGGGCCGAGCAGTACTTC. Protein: CASSEIHRGAEQYF.

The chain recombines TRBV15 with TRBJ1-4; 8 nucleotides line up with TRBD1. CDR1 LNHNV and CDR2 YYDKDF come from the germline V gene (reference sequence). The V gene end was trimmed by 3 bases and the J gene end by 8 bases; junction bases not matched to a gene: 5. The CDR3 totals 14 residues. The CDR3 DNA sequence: TGTGCCACCAGCAGGGACAGGGATGAGGAAAAACTGTTTTTT. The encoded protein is CATSRDRDEEKLFF.

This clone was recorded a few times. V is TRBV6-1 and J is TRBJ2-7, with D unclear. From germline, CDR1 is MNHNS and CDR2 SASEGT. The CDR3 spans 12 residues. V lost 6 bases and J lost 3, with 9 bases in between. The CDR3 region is CASSLKLYEQYF. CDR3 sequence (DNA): TGTGCCAGCAGCTTAAAACTCTACGAGCAGTACTTC.

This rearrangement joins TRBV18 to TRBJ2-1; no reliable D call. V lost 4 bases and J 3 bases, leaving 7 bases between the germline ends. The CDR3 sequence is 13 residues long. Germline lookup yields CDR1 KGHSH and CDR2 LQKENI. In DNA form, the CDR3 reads TGTGCCAGCTCACGCGCTAGCTACAATGAGCAGTTCTTC. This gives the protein CASSRASYNEQFF.

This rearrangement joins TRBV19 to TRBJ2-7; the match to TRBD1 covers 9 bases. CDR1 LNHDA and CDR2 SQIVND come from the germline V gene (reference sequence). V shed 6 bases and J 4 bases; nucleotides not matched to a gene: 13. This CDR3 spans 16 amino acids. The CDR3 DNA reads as TGTGCCAGTAGCCTTAGACAGGGGGTCATCCCATACGAGCAGTACTTC. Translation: CASSLRQGVIPYEQYF.

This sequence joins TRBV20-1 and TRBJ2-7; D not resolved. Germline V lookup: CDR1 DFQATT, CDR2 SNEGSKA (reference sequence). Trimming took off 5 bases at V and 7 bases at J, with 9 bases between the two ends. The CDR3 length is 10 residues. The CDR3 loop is CSAVIGEQYF. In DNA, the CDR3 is TGCAGTGCTGTCATCGGGGAGCAGTACTTC.

Here the CDR3 DNA reads TGTGCCAGCAGCTCCGGAGGAGAGCAGTTCTTC. This gives the protein CASSSGGEQFF. The rearrangement joins TRBV7-9 to TRBJ2-1; a weak D match, TRBD2 (5 bases). CDR3 length: 11 amino acids. Looked up from germline, CDR1 is SEHNR and CDR2 is FQNEAQ (reference sequence). V lost 4 bases and J lost 10, with 8 bases in between.

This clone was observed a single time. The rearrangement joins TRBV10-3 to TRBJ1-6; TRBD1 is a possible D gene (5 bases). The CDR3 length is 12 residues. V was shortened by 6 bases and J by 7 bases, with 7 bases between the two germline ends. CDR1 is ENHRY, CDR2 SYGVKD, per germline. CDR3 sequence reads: CAISAGNSPLHF. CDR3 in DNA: TGTGCCATCAGCGCAGGGAATTCACCCCTCCACTTT.

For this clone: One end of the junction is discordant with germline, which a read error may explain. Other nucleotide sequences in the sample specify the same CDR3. The CDR3 DNA follows: TGTGCCAGCAGCTGGGGACAAAACCCCAATCAGCCCCAGCACTTT. It encodes CASSWGQNPNQPQHF. The chain employs TRBV7-8 and TRBJ1-5; TRBD1 is a possible D gene (6 bases). CDR3 length: 15 amino acids. Germline V gene sequence: CDR1 SGHVS, CDR2 FQNEAQ.

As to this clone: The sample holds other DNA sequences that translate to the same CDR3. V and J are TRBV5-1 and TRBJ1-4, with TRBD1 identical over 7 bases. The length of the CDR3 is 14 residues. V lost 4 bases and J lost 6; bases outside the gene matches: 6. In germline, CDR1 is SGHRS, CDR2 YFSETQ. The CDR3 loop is CASSRGTEDEKLFF. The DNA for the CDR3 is TGCGCCAGCAGCCGTGGGACAGAGGATGAAAAACTGTTTTTT.

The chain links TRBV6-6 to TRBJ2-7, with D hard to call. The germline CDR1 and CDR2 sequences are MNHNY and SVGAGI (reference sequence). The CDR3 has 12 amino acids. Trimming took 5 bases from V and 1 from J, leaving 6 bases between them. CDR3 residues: CASSPESYEQYF. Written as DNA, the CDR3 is TGTGCCAGCAGTCCCGAGTCCTACGAGCAGTACTTC.

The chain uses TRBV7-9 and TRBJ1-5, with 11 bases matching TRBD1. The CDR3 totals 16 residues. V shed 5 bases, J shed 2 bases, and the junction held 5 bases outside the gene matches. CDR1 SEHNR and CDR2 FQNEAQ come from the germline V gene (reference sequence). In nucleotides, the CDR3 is TGTGCCAGCAGCGTAGGGACAGGGGGTGGCAATCAGCCCCAGCATTTT. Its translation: CASSVGTGGGNQPQHF.

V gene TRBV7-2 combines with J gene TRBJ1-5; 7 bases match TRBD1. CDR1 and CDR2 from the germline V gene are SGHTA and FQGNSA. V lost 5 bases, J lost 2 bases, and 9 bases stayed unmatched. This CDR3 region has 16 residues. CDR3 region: CASSERQGDRNQPQHF. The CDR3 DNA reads TGTGCCAGCAGCGAACGACAGGGTGATCGCAATCAGCCCCAGCATTTT. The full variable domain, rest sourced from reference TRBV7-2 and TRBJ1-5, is GAGVSQSPSNKVTEKGKDVELRCDPISGHTALYWYRQSLGQGLEFLIYFQGNSAPDKSGLPSDRFSAERTGGSVSTLTIQRTQQEDSAVYLCASSERQGDRNQPQHFGDGTRLSIL.

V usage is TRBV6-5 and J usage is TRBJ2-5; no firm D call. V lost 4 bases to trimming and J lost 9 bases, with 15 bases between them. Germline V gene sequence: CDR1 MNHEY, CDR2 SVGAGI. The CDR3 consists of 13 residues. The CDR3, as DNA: TGTGCCAGCAGTTCCACGACATACTTGCCCCAGTACTTC. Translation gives CASSSTTYLPQYF.

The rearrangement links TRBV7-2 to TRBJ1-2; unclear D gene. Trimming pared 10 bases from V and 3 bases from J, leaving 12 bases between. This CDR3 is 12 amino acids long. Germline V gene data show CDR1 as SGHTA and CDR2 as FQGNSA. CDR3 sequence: CANTPQYYGYTF. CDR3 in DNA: TGTGCCAACACCCCCCAGTACTATGGCTACACCTTC.

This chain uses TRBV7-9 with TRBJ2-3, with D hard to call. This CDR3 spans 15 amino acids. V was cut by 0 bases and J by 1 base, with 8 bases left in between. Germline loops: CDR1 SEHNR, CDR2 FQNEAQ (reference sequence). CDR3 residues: CASSLAAERTDTQYF. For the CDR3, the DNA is TGTGCCAGCAGCTTAGCGGCCGAACGCACAGATACGCAGTATTTT.

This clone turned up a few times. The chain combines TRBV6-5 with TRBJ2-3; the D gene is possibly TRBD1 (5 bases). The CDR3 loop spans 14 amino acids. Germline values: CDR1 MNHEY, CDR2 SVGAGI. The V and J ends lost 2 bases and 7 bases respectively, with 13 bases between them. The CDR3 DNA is TGTGCCAGCAGTTACGGGTCAGGGATTTATACGCAGTATTTT. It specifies CASSYGSGIYTQYF.